This T cell receptor (beta chain) was identified during a study of cytomegalovirus exposure and HLA in healthy donors (dated by TCRdb to about 2017). Looking at the study overall: An earlier analysis of approximately 590 of the donors reported 250 to 300 Gb of sequence data and approximately 110 million unique TCR beta sequences from 150 million to 200 million T cells. High-throughput TCR immunosequencing, statistical association of individual TCRs with disease status, and machine learning were combined to predict cytomegalovirus infection status. Donor age, sex, ethnicity and CMV serostatus were compiled together with the repertoire data. An earlier analysis of 587 of the donors used high-throughput TCR beta sequencing to judge whether each TCR beta V gene segment behaved as functional or pseudogenic. Typing coverage varied by locus: roughly 629-640 donors for A, B, C, DRB1 and DQB1; 500 to 550 for DQA1; more than 600 for DPA1; fewer than 480 for DPB1. Among roughly 400 genotyped donors of the cohort, an average of about 240,000 unique TCR beta nucleotide sequences was sequenced per donor, of which 15% to 20% were non-productive. The genetic ancestry cluster associated with self-reported Caucasian donors included over 80% of the approximately 400 genotyped donors. All discovery cohort repertoires had been generated using a single sequencing platform. Genome-wide SNP genotypes for about 55% of the 666 donors were used in a later genetic analysis, which treated that subset as a discovery cohort. The study aimed to test whether cataloging public T cell receptors could reveal signatures of past pathogen exposure. A separate validation cohort of roughly 120 different subjects was used in addition to the approximately 700-subject first cohort. HLA typing covered class I and class II loci at four-digit resolution. Rather than using new phenotypic data, the later analysis identified candidate immune exposures from TCR beta sequences and from how often those sequences occurred across donors. To study patterns of TCR occurrence, a later analysis re-analyzed previously published TCR beta repertoires from more than 550 donors and added high-resolution HLA genotyping. Four to six DR-DQ haplotypes were handled as single units for association and clustering because linkage in the cohort was strong. Roughly 300 gigabases of sequencing data and approximately 80 million unique TCR sequences were included in an early release covering about 620 HLA-typed donors. The study used immunosequencing to profile the T cell repertoires of hundreds of subjects and linked those repertoires to cytomegalovirus serostatus.

In the case of this clone: The specificity of this receptor is unknown. Base-call qualities are not available, and no considerably larger clone is one nucleotide away.

Here is what the overall study found, with its caveats: A further reported finding was that TCR beta sequences accurately predicted the HLA-A and HLA-B alleles for most subjects in the first cohort. A later analysis found that HLA-associated TCR beta chains were more clonally expanded and had lower generation probabilities than equally common non-associated chains. The study gave a list of about 150 TCR beta chains associated with cytomegalovirus. In a later analysis, most CMV-associated TCR beta chains were found to appear HLA-restricted, with HLA associations seemingly driven largely by CMV exposure. In an earlier analysis of around 600 of the donors, most TCR beta V segments appeared in productive rearrangements about 90% or about 30% of the time, broadly matching IMGT annotations. Sequencing depth was assumed to be roughly uniform across donors in the presence/absence analyses, though that assumption may not hold. Most TCR sequences were observed very rarely across donors, whereas some public TCRs were present in many individuals. Linkage disequilibrium might explain the correlated functional status among segregating V segments, but an unknown experimental factor could not be excluded. According to a later analysis, parvovirus B19, influenza, CMV and Epstein-Barr virus appeared linked to several top co-occurrence clusters. The classifier was reported to diagnose cytomegalovirus status with high specificity and sensitivity in both the original cohort and the validation cohort. Some IMGT-functional V segments, including TRBV6-2 and TRBV6-3, could not be told apart with the 87-base-pair reads, so those segments were excluded. In vitro tests confirmed that a few of the cytomegalovirus-associated TCR beta chains recognize cytomegalovirus antigens. According to the authors, the approach could potentially be generalized to other disease states and immunological phenotypes. The earlier analysis of some 560 of the donors excluded seventeen rarely observed V segments, including chromosome 9 orphons, because counts were too low. In a later genetic analysis, fewer N-insertions in productive TCRs were reported among donors in an Asian-associated ancestry cluster than the 666-donor mean. A later genetic analysis associated a missense DCLRE1C variant with V-gene and J-gene trimming of TCR beta chains, and an independent cohort replicated the association. A cluster of highly shared sequence variants was judged likely to represent a technical artifact of the sequencing pipeline. When HLA alleles, especially DR and DQ, strongly co-occurred, TCR associations were difficult to assign to individual alleles. Because HLA typing was missing for some donors at each locus, association tests included only the typed subset. For the cohort, immune exposure information was limited to CMV serostatus. A later analysis associated about 17,000 TCR beta sequences with specific HLA alleles at a false discovery rate of 0.05. In this cohort, only TCR beta chains were sequenced, and detectable features were limited by the absence of alpha or paired-chain data. In a later analysis, the rate of TCR association differed among HLA loci, with DRB1 alleles having the most associated TCRs and HLA-C alleles having the fewest.

CDR1 and CDR2, per the germline V gene, are SGHTA and FQGNSA. Unmatched junction bases come to 2, with V trimmed by 3 bases and J by 1 base. From its cysteine to its phenylalanine, the CDR3 spans 14 amino acids. Of all the DNA, just the CDR3 is kept, 42 bases in frame from base 1. The cohort consisted of some 670 healthy bone marrow donors. All cohort members were sampled while nominally healthy, although unrecorded immune exposures were likely present. The donor was CMV seronegative and was included in the group of under 450 seronegative cohort members. Every donor gave a peripheral blood sample, and the peripheral blood mononuclear cells from that sample were used for TCR beta sequencing. Genomic DNA was extracted from the blood cell samples with the Qiagen DNeasy Blood Extraction Kit. Library construction relied on the immunoSEQ multiplex PCR assay. The multiplex PCR relied on a mix of 60 forward primers for TCR Vbeta segments and 13 reverse primers for TCR Jbeta segments. The CDR3 region of rearranged TCR beta genes was amplified from genomic DNA by a multiplex PCR assay. The amplified TCR beta libraries were sequenced on the Illumina HiSeq System as 87-base-pair reads. The study's own analysis went as follows. Across the 670 or so repertoires, a later analysis counted around 80 million unique TCR beta chains, around 10 million of which were shared by at least two donors. Raw reads were error-corrected and collapsed into unique sequences by a nearest-neighbor algorithm in which closely related sequences were merged to remove PCR and sequencing errors. Alignment of CDR3 sequences to IMGT reference sequences was used to assign V, D and J gene segments. For a sequence to be retained, at least a six-nucleotide match to both a V gene segment and a J gene segment was required. Rearrangements were classified as productive when the CDR3 lacked stop codons and remained in frame with V and J, and all other rearrangements were classified as non-productive. Following IMGT convention, CDR3 was defined as the stretch from the second conserved V-encoded cysteine to the conserved J-encoded phenylalanine. In an earlier analysis of around 570 of the donors, sequences lacking an unambiguous match to a single V gene segment were excluded. In an earlier analysis of some 590 of the donors, a V segment was called functional when productive rearrangements were above 56.7%, and segregating when the standard deviation between donors exceeded 5%. To diagnose cytomegalovirus status from the catalog of TCR beta chain sequences, a statistical classification framework was built. V and J gene assignment, in a later analysis, came from comparing TCR nucleotide sequences with IMGT/GENE-DB human TR gene sequences. The TCRdist pipeline was used in a later analysis to assign CDR3 sequences and most-parsimonious VDJ recombination scenarios. A later analysis defined each TCR beta chain by its CDR3 amino acid sequence plus V-gene family, and excluded reads lacking a unique V-gene family. To address suspected cross-contamination and a sequencing artifact, a later analysis removed several hundred highly shared, low-generation-probability nucleotide sequences. A later analysis calculated a clonal expansion index for each public chain from normalized within-repertoire ranks of inferred template counts. In a later analysis, generation probabilities were computed with a VDJ recombination model fitted to out-of-frame rearrangements, and the resulting probabilities were checked against IGoR. A later analysis scored TCR-TCR, TCR-HLA and TCR-CMV co-occurrence with hypergeometric tests, applying a repertoire-size bias correction to TCR pairs. In a later analysis, false discovery rates were estimated by permuting HLA or CMV assignments 20 times. A later analysis grouped co-occurring TCRs with DBSCAN, adding TCRdist sequence similarity when clustering within HLA-allele-positive subsets. Repertoires with fewer than 30,000 or more than 120,000 public chains were left out of co-occurrence clustering, as were four to six repertoires with anomalous nucleotide sharing. The source is immuneACCESS, and TCRdb retained only in-frame sequences with V and J called. Part of the clones is not carried over; for the studies checked, unresolved V genes explain less than half of this, and the remainder is unexplained. V, J and clone size are taken as reported in that table, and D and trimming were inferred from the DNA itself. In this sample the table shows approximately 170,000 clones, over 70% of which occur a single time. About 1.2% of the sample comes from the top ten.

Rearrangement joined TRBV7-2 to TRBJ2-7, with 8 junctional bases fitting TRBD2. Sequenced: PBMCs. The sequence derives from a boy between 2 and 10 years old in good health and CMV-seronegative. The DNA reads TGTGCCAGCAGCTTGACTAGCGTATCCTACGAGCAGTACTTC. Its protein reads: CASSLTSVSYEQYF.